Sequencing of this TCR beta chain was carried out in a study of cytomegalovirus exposure and HLA in healthy donors. Details on this clone: Its antigen is as yet unknown.

This PCR relied on a set of 60 Vbeta primers and 13 Jbeta primers. Sequencing used immunoSEQ multiplex PCR; TCRdb keeps in-frame clones, though not all of them. The sample includes 140,000 to 150,000 clones, over 60% of them seen just once. Study-wide results and limits: In terms of immune exposure information, only CMV serostatus was available. Reportedly, TCR beta sequences accurately predicted HLA-A and HLA-B alleles in most subjects. Excluded were some V segments that proved indistinguishable, including TRBV6-2 and TRBV6-3. Within the data, a cluster of highly shared sequence variants was likely a sequencing artifact.

The CDR3 is 16 amino acids. Between the trimmed V and J ends, which lost 3 bases and 4 bases, there was a span of 13 bases. Germline-derived CDR1 and CDR2 are LNHDA and SQIVND (reference sequence). This sequence originates from a man aged 40-49 years in good health and CMV-seropositive. The V and J genes are TRBV19 and TRBJ2-6, with a possible D match to TRBD2 (5 bases). Material for sequencing was PBMCs. CDR3 region: CASSMLAGEGANVLTF. CDR3 in DNA: TGTGCCAGTAGTATGCTGGCGGGTGAAGGGGCCAACGTCCTGACTTTC.